One sample yielded the 2 T cell receptor beta chains listed below, sequenced in a study of tumor-infiltrating lymphocytes in primary liver carcinoma. Production of TCR beta cDNA used around 0.45 ug total RNA together with a constant-region primer. ARM-PCR, slightly modified, supplied the TCR beta libraries through three nested multiplex PCR rounds. TRBV1-TRBV30 forward primers and a C-beta reverse primer were used in the first two PCR rounds, which each ran for around 10 cycles. TCRdb itself ran the multiplex PCR reads through MiXCR, one entry per CDR3 protein. The sample has some 110,000 distinct CDR3 sequences, 55% to 75% seen once. Co-extracting RNA and DNA was done with roughly 17-32 mg of unsorted bulk tissue as input. The source material was liver tumor tissue from sampling region 3. Subset defined: tumor region T3, left-lateral pole. These receptor sequences come from a woman in her fifties or sixties with primary liver carcinoma and hepatitis B virus infection.

Of note for this clonotype: The conserved phenylalanine or tryptophan normally closing the CDR3 is absent here, so this likely arose from a read error. The CDR3 region has the DNA TGCGCCAGCAGTGAGACGGGCGGGTTCTCCTACAATGAGCAGTTCATC. It is translated as CASSETGGFSYNEQFI. The chain carries TRBV11-2 and TRBJ2-1, with D tentatively TRBD2 (5 bases). CDR1 and CDR2 (germline): SGHAT, FQNNGV. The CDR3 has 16 residues.

Details on this clonotype: At one end the junction does not follow the germline gene, possibly because of a read error. The chain recombines TRBV5-5 with TRBJ1-1; no definite D call. This CDR3 spans 14 amino acids. Germline V lookup: CDR1 SGHKS, CDR2 YYEKEE (reference sequence). In nucleotides, the CDR3 is TGTGCCAGCAGCTTTCCGAGAAGGAACACCGAAGCTTTCTTT. Encoded protein: CASSFPRRNTEAFF.